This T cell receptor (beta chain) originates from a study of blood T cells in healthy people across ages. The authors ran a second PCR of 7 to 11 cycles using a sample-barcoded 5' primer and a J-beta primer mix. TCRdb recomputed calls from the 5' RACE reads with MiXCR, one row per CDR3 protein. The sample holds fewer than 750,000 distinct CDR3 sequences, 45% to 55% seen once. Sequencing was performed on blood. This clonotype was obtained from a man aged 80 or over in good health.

The chain's CDR3 is CASQTRASGIFYNEQFF. The CDR3 nucleotides are TGTGCCAGCCAAACCAGGGCTAGCGGGATATTCTACAATGAGCAGTTCTTC. The V call is TRBV6-2 or TRBV6-3, the J call TRBJ2-1, with 9 nucleotides matching TRBD2. The V segment lost 8 bases and the J segment 3 bases; nucleotides outside the gene matches: 14. The length of the CDR3 is 17 residues. Per germline, CDR1 MNHEY and CDR2 SVGEGT.